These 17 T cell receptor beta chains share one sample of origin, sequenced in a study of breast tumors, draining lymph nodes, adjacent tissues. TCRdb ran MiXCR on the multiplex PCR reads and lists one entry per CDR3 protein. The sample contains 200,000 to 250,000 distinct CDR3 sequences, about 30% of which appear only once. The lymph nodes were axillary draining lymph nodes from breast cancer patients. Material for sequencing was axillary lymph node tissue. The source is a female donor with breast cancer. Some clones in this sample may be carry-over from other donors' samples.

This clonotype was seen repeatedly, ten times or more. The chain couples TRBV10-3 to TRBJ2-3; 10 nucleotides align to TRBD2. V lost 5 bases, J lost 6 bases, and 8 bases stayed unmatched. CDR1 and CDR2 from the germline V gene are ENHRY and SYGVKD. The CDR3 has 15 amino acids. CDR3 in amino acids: CAISPILAGVDTQYF. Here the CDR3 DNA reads TGTGCCATCAGTCCCATCCTAGCGGGAGTCGATACGCAGTATTTT.

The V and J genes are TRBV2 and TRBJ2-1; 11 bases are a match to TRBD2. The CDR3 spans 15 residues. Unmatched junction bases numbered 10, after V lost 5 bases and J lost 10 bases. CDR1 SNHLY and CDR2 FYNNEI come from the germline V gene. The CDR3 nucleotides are TGTGCCAGCAGTACGACTAGCGGGAAACGCCCCGAGCAGTTCTTC. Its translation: CASSTTSGKRPEQFF. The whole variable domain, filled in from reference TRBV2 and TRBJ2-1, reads EPEVTQTPSHQVTQMGQEVILRCVPISNHLYFYWYRQILGQKVEFLVSFYNNEISEKSEIFDDQFSVERPDGSNFTLKIRSTKLEDSAMYFCASSTTSGKRPEQFFGPGTRLTVL.

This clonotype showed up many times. The CDR3 bases are TGTGCCACATCCGGGACAGGACCCTACAATGAGCAGTTCTTC. It specifies CATSGTGPYNEQFF. V and J are TRBV24-1 and TRBJ2-1; 8 bases map to TRBD1. With 10 bases clipped from V and 2 bases from J, the junction kept 6 bases outside the gene matches. From germline, CDR1 is KGHDR and CDR2 SFDVKD. There are 14 residues in the CDR3.

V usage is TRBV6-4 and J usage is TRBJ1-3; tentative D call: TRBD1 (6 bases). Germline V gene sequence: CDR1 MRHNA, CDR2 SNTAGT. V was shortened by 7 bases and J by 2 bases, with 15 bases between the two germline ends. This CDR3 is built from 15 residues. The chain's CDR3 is CASTWGGGPGNTIYF. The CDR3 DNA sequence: TGTGCCAGCACTTGGGGAGGGGGACCTGGAAACACCATATATTTT.

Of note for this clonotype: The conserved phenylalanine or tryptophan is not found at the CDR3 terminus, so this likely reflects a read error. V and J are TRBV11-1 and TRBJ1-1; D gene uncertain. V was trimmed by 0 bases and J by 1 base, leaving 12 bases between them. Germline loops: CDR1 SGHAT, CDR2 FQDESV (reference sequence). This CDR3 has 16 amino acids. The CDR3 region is CASSLAGISGNTEAFV. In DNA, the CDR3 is TGTGCCAGCAGCTTAGCAGGAATAAGCGGGAACACTGAAGCTTTCGTT.

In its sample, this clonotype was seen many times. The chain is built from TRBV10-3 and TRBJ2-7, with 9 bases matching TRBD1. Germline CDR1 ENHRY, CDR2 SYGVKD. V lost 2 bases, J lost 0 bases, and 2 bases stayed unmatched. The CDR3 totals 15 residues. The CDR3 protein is CAISEGQGPSYEQYF. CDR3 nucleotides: TGTGCCATCAGTGAGGGACAGGGGCCCTCCTACGAGCAGTACTTC.

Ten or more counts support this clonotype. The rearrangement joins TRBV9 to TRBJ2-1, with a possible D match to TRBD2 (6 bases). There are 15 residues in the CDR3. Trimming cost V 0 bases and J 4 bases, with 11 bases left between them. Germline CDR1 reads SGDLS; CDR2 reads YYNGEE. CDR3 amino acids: CASSVGLERYNEQFF. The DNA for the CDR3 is TGTGCCAGCAGCGTAGGACTAGAACGGTACAATGAGCAGTTCTTC.

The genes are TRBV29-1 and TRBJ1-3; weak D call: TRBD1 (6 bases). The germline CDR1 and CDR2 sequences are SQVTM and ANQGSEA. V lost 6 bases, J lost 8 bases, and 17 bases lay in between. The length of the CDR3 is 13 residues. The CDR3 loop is CSVHPGHRYTIYF. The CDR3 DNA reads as TGCAGCGTGCATCCGGGACACCGCTACACCATATATTTT.

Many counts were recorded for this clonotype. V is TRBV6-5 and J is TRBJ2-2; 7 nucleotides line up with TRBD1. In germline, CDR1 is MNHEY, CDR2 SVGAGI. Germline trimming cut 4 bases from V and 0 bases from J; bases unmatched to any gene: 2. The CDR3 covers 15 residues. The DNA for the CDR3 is TGTGCCAGCAGTTGGGACAGAACGAACACCGGGGAGCTGTTTTTT. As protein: CASSWDRTNTGELFF.

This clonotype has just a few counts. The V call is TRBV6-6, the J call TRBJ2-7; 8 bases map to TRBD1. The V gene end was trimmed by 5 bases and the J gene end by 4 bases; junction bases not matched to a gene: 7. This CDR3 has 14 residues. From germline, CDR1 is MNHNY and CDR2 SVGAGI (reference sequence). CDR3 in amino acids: CASSLGQGEYEQYF. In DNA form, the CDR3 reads TGTGCCAGCAGTCTTGGACAGGGAGAATACGAGCAGTACTTC.

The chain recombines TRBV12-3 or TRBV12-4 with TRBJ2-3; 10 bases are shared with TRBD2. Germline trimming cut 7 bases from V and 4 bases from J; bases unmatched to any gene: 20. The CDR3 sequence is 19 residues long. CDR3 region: CASTPGPAPSGRAPDTQYF. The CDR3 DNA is TGTGCCAGCACCCCCGGTCCGGCCCCGAGCGGGAGGGCCCCAGATACGCAGTATTTT.

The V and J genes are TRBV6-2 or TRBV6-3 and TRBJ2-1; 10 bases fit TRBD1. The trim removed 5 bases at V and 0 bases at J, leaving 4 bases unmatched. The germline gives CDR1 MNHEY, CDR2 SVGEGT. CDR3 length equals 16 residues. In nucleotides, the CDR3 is TGTGCCAGCAGTCACGGGGACAGGGGCTCCTACAATGAGCAGTTCTTC. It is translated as CASSHGDRGSYNEQFF.

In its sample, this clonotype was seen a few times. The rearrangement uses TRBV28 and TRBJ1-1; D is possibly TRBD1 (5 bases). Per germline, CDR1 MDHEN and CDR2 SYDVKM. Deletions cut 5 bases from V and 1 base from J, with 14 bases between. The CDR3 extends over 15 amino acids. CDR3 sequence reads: CASSPPGASNTEAFF. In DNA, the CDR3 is TGTGCCAGCAGTCCCCCTGGGGCCTCGAACACTGAAGCTTTCTTT.

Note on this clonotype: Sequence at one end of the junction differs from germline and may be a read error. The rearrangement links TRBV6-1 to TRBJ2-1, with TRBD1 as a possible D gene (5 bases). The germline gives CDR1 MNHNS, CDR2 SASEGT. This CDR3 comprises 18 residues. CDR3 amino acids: CASSQALSDTRINNEQFF. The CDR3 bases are TGTGCCAGCAGTCAAGCTCTCTCGGACACTCGGATTAACAATGAGCAGTTCTTC.

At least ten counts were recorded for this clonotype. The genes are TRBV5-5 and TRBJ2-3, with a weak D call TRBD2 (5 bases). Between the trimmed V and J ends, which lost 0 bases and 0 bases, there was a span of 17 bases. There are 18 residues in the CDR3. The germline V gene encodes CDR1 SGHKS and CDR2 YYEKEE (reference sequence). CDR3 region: CASSLVGKSRTSTDTQYF. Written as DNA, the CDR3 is TGTGCCAGCAGCTTGGTGGGGAAATCTAGGACTAGCACAGATACGCAGTATTTT.

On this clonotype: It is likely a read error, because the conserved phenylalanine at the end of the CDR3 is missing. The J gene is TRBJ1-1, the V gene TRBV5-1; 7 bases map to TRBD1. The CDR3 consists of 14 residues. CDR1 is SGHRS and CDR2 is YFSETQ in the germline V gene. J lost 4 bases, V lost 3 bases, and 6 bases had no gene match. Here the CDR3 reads CASSSHRGGTEAFL. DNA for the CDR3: TGCGCCAGCAGCTCACACAGGGGAGGCACTGAAGCTTTCCTT.

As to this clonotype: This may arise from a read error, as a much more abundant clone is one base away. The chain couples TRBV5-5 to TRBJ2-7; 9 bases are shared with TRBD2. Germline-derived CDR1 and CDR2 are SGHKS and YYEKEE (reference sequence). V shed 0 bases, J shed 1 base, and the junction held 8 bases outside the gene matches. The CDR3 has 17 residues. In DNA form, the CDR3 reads TGTGCCAGCAGCTTGGCCCTAGCGACTAGCGGATCCTACGAGCAGTACTTC. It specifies CASSLALATSGSYEQYF.